A selection of T cell receptor beta chains follows, all from one sample in a study of shared clonotypes between healthy human individuals. Method: immunoSEQ multiplex PCR; TCRdb's copy keeps in-frame clones and lacks some. The sample comprises some 2 million clones, about 95% of which are singletons, and roughly 1% rests with the top ten. Specimen: naive CD8+ T cells sorted from blood. The receptors were sampled from a young man in good health. Each CDR3 is given with its conserved first and last residue. A D gene is named only where the DNA matches it firmly. Only part of the rows carry a size: once, few, many, or a class if the clone is expanded.

TRBD1,-,TRBV5-4,TRBJ1-2,CASRAGTGDRGYTF,TGTGCCAGCAGGGCCGGGACAGGGGATCGTGGCTACACCTTC
-,-,TRBV27,TRBJ1-6,CASSLGFESPLHF,TGTGCCAGCAGTTTAGGGTTCGAGTCACCCCTCCACTTT
TRBD2,-,TRBV19,TRBJ2-7,CASSISGLADTYEQYF,TGTGCCAGTAGTATATCAGGGCTAGCGGATACCTACGAGCAGTACTTC
-,-,TRBV19,TRBJ2-1,CASSILAAGEQFF,TGTGCCAGTAGTATTCTAGCCGCGGGGGAGCAGTTCTTC
-,-,TRBV9,TRBJ1-4,CASSVGGATNEKLFF,TGTGCCAGCAGCGTAGGCGGTGCAACTAATGAAAAACTGTTTTTT
-,once,TRBV7-9,TRBJ1-2,CASSLALENYGYTF,TGTGCCAGCAGCTTAGCGCTCGAGAACTATGGCTACACCTTC
-,-,TRBV9,TRBJ1-3,CASSVGSLEDTIYF,TGTGCCAGCAGCGTAGGGTCCCTTGAGGACACCATATATTTT
-,-,TRBV10-1,TRBJ2-3,CASSPSLITTDTQYF,TGCGCCAGCAGTCCCAGCTTGATCACCACAGATACGCAGTATTTT
-,once,TRBV4-3,TRBJ1-6,CASSQELTTLTPPSGLHF,TGCGCCAGCAGCCAGGAGTTAACCACACTCACCCCTCCAAGTGGCCTCCACTTT
-,-,TRBV4-1,TRBJ2-7,CASSHNSFSSSYEQYF,TGCGCCAGCAGCCATAACAGTTTTTCGAGCTCCTACGAGCAGTACTTC
-,-,TRBV7-6,TRBJ2-6,CASSLGPSGANVLTF,TGTGCCAGCAGCTTAGGTCCATCTGGGGCCAACGTCCTGACTTTC
TRBD2,-,TRBV27,TRBJ2-1,CASSLSAGGSSYNEQFF,TGTGCCAGCAGTTTATCAGCGGGAGGGTCCTCCTACAATGAGCAGTTCTTC
-,-,TRBV29-1,TRBJ2-5,CSVPSPGEETQYF,TGCAGCGTCCCCTCCCCGGGGGAGGAGACCCAGTACTTC
TRBD2,-,TRBV6-5,TRBJ2-7,CASSFLAEGTPYEQYF,TGTGCCAGCAGTTTCCTAGCGGAGGGGACGCCCTACGAGCAGTACTTC
-,once,TRBV2,TRBJ2-3,CASIAEGSDTQYF,TGTGCCAGCATAGCCGAGGGTTCCGATACGCAGTATTTT
-,-,TRBV15,TRBJ1-4,CATNRGDEKLFF,TGTGCCACCAACAGAGGGGATGAAAAACTGTTTTTT
-,-,TRBV30,TRBJ2-5,CAWSIYSDVETQYF,TGTGCCTGGAGTATTTACAGTGATGTAGAGACCCAGTACTTC